Shown below are 18 T cell receptor beta chains from a single sample sequenced in a study of blood T cell repertoires in COVID-19. Using immunoSEQ multiplex PCR, the repertoire was profiled, and TCRdb retains in-frame clones only, with some absent. The table shows about 120,000 clones, with around 87% occurring only once. Material: peripheral blood. The receptor set was obtained from a woman in her 70s with acute or convalescent COVID-19.

This clone was seen once. V is TRBV24-1 and J is TRBJ2-3; 12 bases are a match to TRBD2. The V gene end was trimmed by 3 bases and the J gene end by 2 bases; junction bases not matched to a gene: 5. The CDR3 covers 17 residues. Germline V CDR1 and CDR2: KGHDR, SFDVKD. CDR3 residues: CATSDAGLAGITDTQYF. CDR3 nucleotides: TGTGCCACCAGTGATGCCGGACTAGCGGGGATCACAGATACGCAGTATTTT.

This clone has a single count. The chain links TRBV29-1 to TRBJ2-2; D gene unclear. Trimming shortened V by 6 bases and J by 5 bases, and 7 bases separated the two germline ends. Looked up from germline, CDR1 is SQVTM and CDR2 is ANQGSEA. The CDR3 runs to 11 residues. The CDR3 loop reads CSVTYTGELFF. As DNA, the CDR3 is TGCAGCGTAACTTATACCGGGGAGCTGTTTTTT.

This chain joins TRBV7-2 and TRBJ1-4; no clear D. Per the germline V gene, CDR1 is SGHTA and CDR2 is FQGNSA. V shed 5 bases and J shed 13 bases, with 14 bases lying between them. This CDR3 region has 12 residues. Written as DNA, the CDR3 is TGTGCCAGCAGCCCAGGAAGGCAAGGACTGTTTTTT. Encoded protein: CASSPGRQGLFF.

This clone came up a few times. The chain couples TRBV5-1 to TRBJ2-1; 10 bases align to TRBD2. CDR3 size: 15 residues. CDR1 and CDR2 from the germline V gene are SGHRS and YFSETQ. V gave up 0 bases and J gave up 7 bases; unmatched junction bases: 4. CDR3 nucleotides: TGCGCCAGCAGCTTGGAGGTAGCGGGGGGTAATGAGCAGTTCTTC. Its translation is CASSLEVAGGNEQFF.

V usage is TRBV3-1 (or the pseudogene TRBV3-2) and J usage is TRBJ1-6; D is ambiguous. The CDR3 covers 14 residues. V gave up 6 bases and J gave up 11 bases, with 17 bases separating them. Per germline, CDR1 LGHDT and CDR2 YNNKEL (reference sequence). CDR3 sequence reads: CASRSRESRTPLHF. The CDR3 DNA sequence: TGTGCCAGCAGGTCACGGGAGTCACGGACACCCCTCCACTTT.

This chain links TRBV19 with TRBJ1-3, with no clear D. Germline-derived CDR1 and CDR2 are LNHDA and SQIVND (reference sequence). V gave up 5 bases and J gave up 7 bases, with 9 bases separating them. The CDR3 sequence is 12 residues long. CDR3 nucleotide sequence: TGTGCCAGTAGTCCCGCGGAGAACACCATATATTTT. Translated: CASSPAENTIYF. Full variable domain (remainder filled in from reference TRBV19 and TRBJ1-3): DGGITQSPKYLFRKEGQNVTLSCEQNLNHDAMYWYRQDPGQGLRLIYYSQIVNDFQKGDIAEGYSVSREKKESFPLTVTSAQKNPTAFYLCASSPAENTIYFGEGSWLTVV.

The J gene is TRBJ2-3, the V gene TRBV3-1 (or the pseudogene TRBV3-2), with 11 bases lining up with TRBD2. CDR3 length: 16 amino acids. The ends lost 2 bases at V and 5 bases at J; junction bases unmatched: 6. CDR1 and CDR2 from the germline V gene are LGHDT and YNNKEL (reference sequence). The CDR3 bases are TGTGCCAGCAGCCAACGTACTAGCGGGGGTGGAGATACGCAGTATTTT. Protein product: CASSQRTSGGGDTQYF.

This clone has only a few counts. The chain combines TRBV10-3 with TRBJ1-1; D possibly corresponds to TRBD1 (6 bases). V lost 10 bases, J lost 10 bases, and 22 bases lay in between. In germline, CDR1 is ENHRY, CDR2 SYGVKD. The CDR3 runs 13 residues. The CDR3 DNA follows: TGTGCCACCCCTATAGTACCGGGGGGCGGAGCTTTCTTT. Translating it yields CATPIVPGGGAFF.

This chain joins TRBV12-2 and TRBJ2-7; TRBD1 was called by the table and not checked on the DNA. TRBV12-2 is a documented pseudogene. This CDR3 region has 24 residues. The CDR3 sequence is CASRSPWFRRRFVGNRGNNYEQYF. CDR3 nucleotide sequence: TGTGCAAGTCGCTCCCCCTGGTTTAGGCGGCGTTTCGTCGGTAATAGGGGAAACAACTACGAGCAGTACTTC.

The chain combines TRBV5-1 with TRBJ2-3; 8 bases match TRBD2. V lost 6 bases, J lost 4 bases, and 10 bases stayed unmatched. This CDR3 comprises 15 residues. Germline V gene sequence: CDR1 SGHRS, CDR2 YFSETQ. CDR3 sequence reads: CASTLSGAGSDTQYF. CDR3 nucleotide sequence: TGCGCCAGCACCCTTAGCGGGGCTGGGTCAGATACGCAGTATTTT.

The chain combines TRBV24-1 with TRBJ2-5, with TRBD2 as a possible D gene (6 bases). This CDR3 has 16 residues. The germline CDR1 and CDR2 sequences are KGHDR and SFDVKD. Trimming shortened V by 3 bases and J by 5 bases, and 18 bases separated the two germline ends. CDR3 region: CATSDPGLSLGETQYF. The DNA for the CDR3 is TGTGCCACCAGTGATCCGGGACTGTCCCTTGGGGAGACCCAGTACTTC.

This clone has a single count. The chain uses TRBV5-1 and TRBJ1-4; D call uncertain. The CDR3 length is 13 residues. Deletions cut 2 bases from V and 6 bases from J, with 8 bases between. Germline loops: CDR1 SGHRS, CDR2 YFSETQ. The CDR3 protein is CASSFVGDEKLFF. CDR3 DNA sequence: TGCGCCAGCAGCTTTGTAGGAGATGAAAAACTGTTTTTT.

The rearrangement uses TRBV19 and TRBJ1-2, with D perhaps matching TRBD1 (6 bases). The V gene lost 5 bases and the J gene lost 1 base, with 17 bases spanning the gap. Germline loops: CDR1 LNHDA, CDR2 SQIVND (reference sequence). This CDR3 has 16 amino acids. The CDR3 sequence is CASSVLQGLDNYGYTF. CDR3 sequence (DNA): TGTGCCAGTAGTGTACTACAGGGTCTAGATAACTATGGCTACACCTTC.

This chain connects TRBV28 to TRBJ1-2; 9 bases match TRBD1. The junction had 7 bases not matched to a gene; V was cut back by 4 bases and J by 7 bases. Germline assignment: CDR1 MDHEN and CDR2 SYDVKM. The CDR3 consists of 14 residues. Here the CDR3 reads CASSSSGTGIGYTF. As DNA, the CDR3 is TGTGCCAGCAGTTCGTCCGGGACAGGGATTGGCTACACCTTC.

This chain joins TRBV5-1 and TRBJ1-1, with D perhaps matching TRBD1 (5 bases). Between the trimmed V and J ends, which lost 0 bases and 1 base, there was a span of 10 bases. The CDR3 loop spans 15 amino acids. CDR1 SGHRS and CDR2 YFSETQ come from the germline V gene. The CDR3 coding sequence is TGCGCCAGCAGCTTGGGTGGGGGAGGGAACACTGAAGCTTTCTTT. Residues: CASSLGGGGNTEAFF.

This clone appeared a single time. CDR3 DNA sequence: TGTGCCAGCAGTTTATACCCTCCGATAATCGGCGGGGGGACAGATACGCAGTATTTT. Translation: CASSLYPPIIGGGTDTQYF. V gene TRBV27 combines with J gene TRBJ2-3, with 8 bases that match TRBD2. The CDR3 is made up of 19 amino acids. Germline V gives CDR1 MNHEY, CDR2 SMNVEV (reference sequence). J was trimmed by 3 bases and V by 1 base; bases with no gene match: 15.

V gene TRBV5-1 combines with J gene TRBJ1-5; D may be TRBD1 (5 bases). The CDR3 length is 17 residues. Trimming pared 4 bases from V and 1 base from J, leaving 18 bases between. CDR1 and CDR2 from the germline V gene are SGHRS and YFSETQ. CDR3 region: CASSAPSPDKSNQPQHF. The CDR3 DNA is TGCGCCAGCAGCGCCCCCTCTCCGGACAAAAGCAATCAGCCCCAGCATTTT.

This rearrangement joins TRBV4-2 to TRBJ2-3; 8 bases map to TRBD1. Germline V gene sequence: CDR1 LGHNA, CDR2 YNFKEQ. Losses at the gene ends were 0 bases for V and 0 bases for J; bases not matched to a gene: 5. The CDR3 consists of 17 residues. CDR3 DNA sequence: TGTGCCAGCAGCCAAGATACCCCAGGGGGCAGCACAGATACGCAGTATTTT. Its translation is CASSQDTPGGSTDTQYF.